Listed below are T cell receptor beta chains from one sample, sequenced in a study of blood T cell repertoires in COVID-19. Assay: immunoSEQ multiplex PCR; the TCRdb copy retains only in-frame clones and omits some. The top ten hold 5% to 6% of the sample, which has some 70,000 clones, around 91% seen once. Material: peripheral blood. Receptors were obtained from a man aged 45-65 years with acute or convalescent COVID-19. Each CDR3 is given with its conserved first and last residue. For some rows the clone size is stated as once, few or many, or as a class when expanded; others skip it.

V gene: TRBV27
clone size: NA
CDR3 protein: CASSWSGTGDGYTF

V gene: TRBV11-2
clone size: NA
CDR3 protein: CASSLSRGLNTEAFF

V gene: TRBV29-1
clone size: once
CDR3 protein: CSVRSGNPRDTQYF

V gene: TRBV5-1
clone size: NA
CDR3 protein: CASSLEGDREYEQYF

V gene: TRBV6-5
clone size: NA
CDR3 protein: CASSYDDGGGKLFF

V gene: TRBV30
clone size: NA
CDR3 protein: CAWSRTGGSEKLFF

V gene: TRBV11-2
clone size: once
CDR3 protein: CASSLGTLAGDTQYF

V gene: TRBV12-5
clone size: few
CDR3 protein: CASGSGTENEKLFF

V gene: TRBV28
clone size: once
CDR3 protein: CASSGTSGGNTGELFF

V gene: TRBV7-9
clone size: NA
CDR3 protein: CASSLAAAEQYF

V gene: TRBV5-1
clone size: NA
CDR3 protein: CASSSGQGKPQHF

V gene: TRBV19
clone size: NA
CDR3 protein: CASSVTGTSYEQYF

V gene: TRBV6-2/TRBV6-3
clone size: NA
CDR3 protein: CASSYLAGGFYNEQFF

V gene: TRBV2
clone size: NA
CDR3 protein: CASRTRGGNTEAFF

V gene: TRBV24-1
clone size: NA
CDR3 protein: CATSDLSTSGRARETQYF

V gene: TRBV6-5
clone size: NA
CDR3 protein: CASSPPGLGAQYF

V gene: TRBV15
clone size: NA
CDR3 protein: CATTLGGTGGNYGYTF

V gene: TRBV11-3
clone size: NA
CDR3 protein: CASRPGQGATDTQYF

V gene: TRBV12-5
clone size: NA
CDR3 protein: CASGLAGKTDTQYF

V gene: TRBV4-1
clone size: once
CDR3 protein: CASSQDQGGINYGYTF

V gene: TRBV13
clone size: NA
CDR3 protein: CASSSGQDYGETQYF

V gene: TRBV3-1/TRBV3-2
clone size: NA
CDR3 protein: CASSQDIGRENQPQHF

V gene: TRBV25-1
clone size: NA
CDR3 protein: CASSNIRGNEQYF

V gene: TRBV10-2
clone size: NA
CDR3 protein: CASQLAGGYEQYF

V gene: TRBV19
clone size: NA
CDR3 protein: CASRGLQGGREQFF

V gene: TRBV18
clone size: NA
CDR3 protein: CASSPTPGQAYEQYF

V gene: TRBV4-3
clone size: NA
CDR3 protein: CASSRLAGPSYNEQFF

V gene: TRBV19
clone size: NA
CDR3 protein: CASSIWTSGRNEQFF

V gene: TRBV10-1
clone size: NA
CDR3 protein: CASSVGANQPQHF